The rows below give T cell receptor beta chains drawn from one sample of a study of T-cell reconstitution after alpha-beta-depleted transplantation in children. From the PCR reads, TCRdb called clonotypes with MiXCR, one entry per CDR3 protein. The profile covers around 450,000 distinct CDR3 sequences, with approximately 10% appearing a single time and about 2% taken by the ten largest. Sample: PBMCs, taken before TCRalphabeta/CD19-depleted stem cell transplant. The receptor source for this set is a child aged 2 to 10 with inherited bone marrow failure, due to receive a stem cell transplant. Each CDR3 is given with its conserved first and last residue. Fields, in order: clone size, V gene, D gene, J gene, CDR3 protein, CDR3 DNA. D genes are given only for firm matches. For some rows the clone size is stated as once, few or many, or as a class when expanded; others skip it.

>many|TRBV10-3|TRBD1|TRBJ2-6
CAISATGGSLSGANVLTF
TGTGCCATCAGTGCAACAGGGGGCTCTCTTTCTGGGGCCAACGTCCTGACTTTC
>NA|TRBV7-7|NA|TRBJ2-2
CASSLSRETGELFF
TGTGCTAGCAGCCTTTCCAGGGAGACCGGGGAGCTGTTTTTT
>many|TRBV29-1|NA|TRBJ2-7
CSVRGGPYEQYF
TGCAGCGTTCGCGGAGGACCCTACGAGCAGTACTTC
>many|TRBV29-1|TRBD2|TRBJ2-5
CSIRAGGLETQYF
TGCAGCATTCGAGCGGGAGGGCTAGAGACCCAGTACTTC
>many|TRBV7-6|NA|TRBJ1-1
CASSPFRGNTEAFF
TGTGCCAGCAGCCCCTTCCGGGGGAACACTGAAGCTTTCTTT
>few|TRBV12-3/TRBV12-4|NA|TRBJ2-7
CASSPTGQGEQYF
TGTGCCAGCAGCCCCACAGGTCAGGGGGAGCAGTACTTC
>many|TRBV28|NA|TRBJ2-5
CASSQGSETQYF
TGTGCCAGCAGTCAGGGGTCAGAGACCCAGTACTTC
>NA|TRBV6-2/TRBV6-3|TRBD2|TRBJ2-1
CASSQRASGRAREQFF
TGTGCCAGCAGTCAGCGGGCTAGCGGGAGGGCGAGGGAGCAGTTCTTC
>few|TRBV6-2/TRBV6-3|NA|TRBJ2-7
CASIPQGGTYEQYF
TGTGCCAGCATACCCCAGGGGGGAACATACGAGCAGTACTTC
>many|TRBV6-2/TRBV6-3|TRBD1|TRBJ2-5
CASSYFPGQGRETQYF
TGTGCCAGCAGTTACTTCCCGGGACAGGGGCGGGAGACCCAGTACTTC
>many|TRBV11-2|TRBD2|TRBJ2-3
CASSSGLELDTDTQYF
TGTGCCAGCAGCTCCGGACTAGAATTGGACACAGATACGCAGTATTTT
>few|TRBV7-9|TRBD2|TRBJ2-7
CASSPRTSDVEQYF
TGTGCCAGCAGCCCAAGGACTAGCGACGTCGAGCAGTACTTC
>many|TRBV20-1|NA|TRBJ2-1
CSAREGSPPYNEQFF
TGCAGTGCTAGAGAAGGTAGCCCGCCCTACAATGAGCAGTTCTTC
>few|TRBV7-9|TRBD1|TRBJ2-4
CASSPPRTGGIQYF
TGTGCCAGCAGCCCACCTCGGACAGGGGGCATTCAGTACTTC
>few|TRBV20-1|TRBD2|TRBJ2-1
CGWTSGYNEQFF
TGTGGCTGGACTAGCGGCTACAATGAGCAGTTCTTC
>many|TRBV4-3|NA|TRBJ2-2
CASRNTGELFF
TGCGCCAGTCGTAACACCGGGGAGCTGTTTTTT
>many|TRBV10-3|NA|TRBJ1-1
CAISDQGMNTEAFF
TGTGCCATCAGTGACCAGGGAATGAACACTGAAGCTTTCTTT
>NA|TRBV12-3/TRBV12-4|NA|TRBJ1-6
CASSLGRINSPLHF
TGTGCCAGCAGTCTTGGACGGATTAATTCACCCCTCCACTTT
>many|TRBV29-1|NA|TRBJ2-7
CSVGDRGEQYF
TGCAGCGTTGGAGACCGGGGCGAGCAGTACTTC
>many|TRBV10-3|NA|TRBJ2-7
CAISEDRAYEQYF
TGTGCCATCAGTGAGGATAGGGCCTACGAGCAGTACTTC
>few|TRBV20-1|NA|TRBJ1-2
CSASVAANYGYTF
TGCAGTGCTAGCGTCGCGGCTAACTATGGCTACACCTTC
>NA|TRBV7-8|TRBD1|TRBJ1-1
CASSSPGQARYEAFF
TGTGCCAGCAGCTCGCCGGGACAGGCACGGTATGAAGCTTTCTTT
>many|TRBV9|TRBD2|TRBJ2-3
CASRALAGGTDTQYF
TGTGCCAGCAGAGCGTTAGCGGGAGGCACAGATACGCAGTATTTT
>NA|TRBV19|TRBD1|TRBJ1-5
CASSTDRVRQPQHF
TGTGCCAGTAGTACGGACAGGGTGAGACAGCCCCAGCATTTT
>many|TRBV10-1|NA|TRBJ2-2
CASSPFSPGELFF
TGCGCCAGCAGCCCCTTTAGCCCCGGGGAGCTGTTTTTT
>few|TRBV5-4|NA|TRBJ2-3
CASTPRGGLDTQYF
TGTGCCAGCACCCCTCGGGGAGGCCTAGATACGCAGTATTTT
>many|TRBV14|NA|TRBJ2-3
CASNHISSSTDTQYF
TGTGCCAGCAACCATATTAGCTCTAGCACAGATACGCAGTATTTT
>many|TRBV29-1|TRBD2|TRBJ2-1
CSVNLAGVDNEQFF
TGCAGCGTCAACTTAGCGGGAGTCGACAATGAGCAGTTCTTC
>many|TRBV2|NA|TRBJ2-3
CASSETRPDTQYF
TGTGCCAGCAGTGAAACCAGACCAGATACGCAGTATTTT
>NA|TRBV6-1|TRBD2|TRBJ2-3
CASRRLAGGLDTQYF
TGTGCCAGCAGAAGACTAGCGGGAGGCCTGGATACGCAGTATTTT
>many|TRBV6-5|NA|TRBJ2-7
CASSYSWGAGSYEQYF
TGTGCCAGCAGTTACTCGTGGGGGGCGGGGTCCTACGAGCAGTACTTC
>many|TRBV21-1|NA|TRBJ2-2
CASSKASGTVDTGELFF
TGTGCCAGCAGCAAAGCGTCCGGGACAGTGGACACCGGGGAGCTGTTTTTT
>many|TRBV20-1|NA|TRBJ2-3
CSAPESSDTQYF
TGCAGTGCCCCCGAGTCATCAGATACGCAGTATTTT
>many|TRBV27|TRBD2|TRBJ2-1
CASRRTSGHNEQFF
TGTGCCAGCAGGAGGACTAGCGGTCACAATGAGCAGTTCTTC
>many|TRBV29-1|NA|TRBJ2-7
CSVENPVKDEQYF
TGCAGCGTTGAAAACCCAGTTAAAGACGAGCAGTACTTC
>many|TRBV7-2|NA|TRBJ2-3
CASSFPGEGDTQYF
TGTGCCAGCAGCTTTCCGGGAGAGGGAGATACGCAGTATTTT
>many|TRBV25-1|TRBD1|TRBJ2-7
CASVGTASSPYEQYF
TGTGCCAGCGTTGGGACAGCATCTTCCCCCTACGAGCAGTACTTC
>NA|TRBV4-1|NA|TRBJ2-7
CASSQESAERYF
TGCGCCAGCAGCCAAGAGTCGGCAGAGCGGTACTTC
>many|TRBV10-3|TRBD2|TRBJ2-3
CAISELLAGVGDTQYF
TGTGCCATCAGTGAGTTACTAGCGGGAGTAGGGGATACGCAGTATTTT